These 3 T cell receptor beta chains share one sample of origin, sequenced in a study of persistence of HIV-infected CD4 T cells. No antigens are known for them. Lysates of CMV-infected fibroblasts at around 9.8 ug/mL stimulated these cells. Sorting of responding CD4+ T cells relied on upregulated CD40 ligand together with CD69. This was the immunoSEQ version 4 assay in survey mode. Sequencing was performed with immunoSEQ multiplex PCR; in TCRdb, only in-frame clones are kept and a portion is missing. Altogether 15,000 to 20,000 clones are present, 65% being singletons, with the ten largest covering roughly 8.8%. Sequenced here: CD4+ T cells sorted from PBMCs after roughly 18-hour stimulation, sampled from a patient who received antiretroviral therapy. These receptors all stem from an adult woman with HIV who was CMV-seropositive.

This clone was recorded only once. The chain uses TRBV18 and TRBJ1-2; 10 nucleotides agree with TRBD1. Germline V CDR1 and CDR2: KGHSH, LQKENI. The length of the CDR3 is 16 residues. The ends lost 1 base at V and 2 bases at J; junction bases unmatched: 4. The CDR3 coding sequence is TGTGCCAGCTCACCACTAGGACAGGGGGAGAACTATGGCTACACCTTC. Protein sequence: CASSPLGQGENYGYTF.

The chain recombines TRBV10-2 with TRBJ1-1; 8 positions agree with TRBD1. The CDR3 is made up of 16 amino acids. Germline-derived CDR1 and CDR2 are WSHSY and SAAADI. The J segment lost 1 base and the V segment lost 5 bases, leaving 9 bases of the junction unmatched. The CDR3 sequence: CASSPGQVVSNTEAFF. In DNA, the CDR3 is TGCGCCAGCAGTCCGGGACAGGTAGTTTCGAACACTGAAGCTTTCTTT.

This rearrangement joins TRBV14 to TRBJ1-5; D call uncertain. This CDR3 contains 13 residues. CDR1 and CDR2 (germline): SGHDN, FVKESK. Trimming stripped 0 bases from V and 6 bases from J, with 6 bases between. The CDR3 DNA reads TGTGCCAGCAGCCAAGATTCCGGTCAGCCCCAGCATTTT. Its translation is CASSQDSGQPQHF.